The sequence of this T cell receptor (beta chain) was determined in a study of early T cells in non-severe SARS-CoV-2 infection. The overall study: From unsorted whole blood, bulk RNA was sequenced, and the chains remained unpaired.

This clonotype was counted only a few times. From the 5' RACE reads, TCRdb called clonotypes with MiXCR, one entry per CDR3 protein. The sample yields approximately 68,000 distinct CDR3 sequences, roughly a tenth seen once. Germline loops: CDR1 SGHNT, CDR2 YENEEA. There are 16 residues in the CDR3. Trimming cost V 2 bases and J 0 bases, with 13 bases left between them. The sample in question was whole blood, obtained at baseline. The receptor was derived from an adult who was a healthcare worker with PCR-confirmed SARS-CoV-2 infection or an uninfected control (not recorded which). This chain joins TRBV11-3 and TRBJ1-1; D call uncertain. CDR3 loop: CASSLYRPWMNTEAFF. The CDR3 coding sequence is TGTGCCAGCAGCTTATATCGGCCATGGATGAACACTGAAGCTTTCTTT.